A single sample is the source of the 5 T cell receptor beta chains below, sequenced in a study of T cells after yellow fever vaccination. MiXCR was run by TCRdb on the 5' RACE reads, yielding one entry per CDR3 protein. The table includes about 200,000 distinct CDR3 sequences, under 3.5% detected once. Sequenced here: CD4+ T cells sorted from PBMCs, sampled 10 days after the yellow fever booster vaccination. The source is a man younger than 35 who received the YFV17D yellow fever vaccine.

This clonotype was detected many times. CDR3 sequence: CSASRPDQTSAFF. In nucleotides, the CDR3 is TGCAGTGCTAGTCGTCCAGACCAGACGTCGGCTTTCTTT. This chain connects TRBV20-1 to TRBJ1-1; D is unclear. The germline gives CDR1 DFQATT, CDR2 SNEGSKA (reference sequence). This CDR3 contains 13 residues. The germline V and J ends were trimmed by 3 bases and 11 bases, with 19 bases remaining between them.

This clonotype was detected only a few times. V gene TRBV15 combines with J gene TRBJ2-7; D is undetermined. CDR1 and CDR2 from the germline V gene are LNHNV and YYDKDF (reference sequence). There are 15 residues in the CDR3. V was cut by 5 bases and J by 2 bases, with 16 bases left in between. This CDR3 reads CATSLRDRRAYEQYF. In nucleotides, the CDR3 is TGTGCCACCAGCCTCCGTGACCGTCGGGCCTACGAGCAGTACTTC.

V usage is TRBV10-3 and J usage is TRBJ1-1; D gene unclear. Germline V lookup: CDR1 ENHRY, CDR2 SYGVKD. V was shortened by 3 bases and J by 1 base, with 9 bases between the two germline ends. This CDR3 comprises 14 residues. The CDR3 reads CAISDPRRNTEAFF. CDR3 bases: TGTGCCATCAGTGACCCCCGGAGGAACACTGAAGCTTTCTTT.

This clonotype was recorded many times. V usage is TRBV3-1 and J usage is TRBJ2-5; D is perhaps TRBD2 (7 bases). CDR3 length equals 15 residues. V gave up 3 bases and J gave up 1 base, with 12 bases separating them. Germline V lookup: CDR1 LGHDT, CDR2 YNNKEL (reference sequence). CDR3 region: CASSHLRGGQETQYF. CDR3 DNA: TGTGCCAGCAGCCATTTGAGGGGGGGCCAAGAGACCCAGTACTTC.

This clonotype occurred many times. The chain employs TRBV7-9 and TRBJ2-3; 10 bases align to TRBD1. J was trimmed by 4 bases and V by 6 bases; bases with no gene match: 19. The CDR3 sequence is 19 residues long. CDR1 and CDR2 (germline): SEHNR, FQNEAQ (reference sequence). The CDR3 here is CASSHNLPGGGQGPDTQYF. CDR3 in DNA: TGTGCCAGCAGTCACAACCTTCCGGGAGGGGGACAGGGGCCAGATACGCAGTATTTT.